A single T cell receptor beta chain is shown here with its context. Profiling relied on immunoSEQ multiplex PCR, and the TCRdb table lists in-frame clones only, not all of them. This repertoire shows about 2,200,000 clones, roughly 91% found once; its top ten account for over 1.5%. Only CD45RO-negative cells positively selected for CCR7 counted as naive CD8 cells, so terminally differentiated effector memory CD45RA+ cells were excluded. The data are from a study of shared clonotypes between healthy human individuals. Germline values: CDR1 MDHEN, CDR2 SYDVKM. CDR3 length: 19 residues. V was shortened by 4 bases and J by 0 bases, with 23 bases between the two germline ends.

Material for sequencing was naive CD8+ T cells from PBMCs. The J gene is TRBJ2-3, the V gene TRBV28; no clear D. The clonotype originates from a man between 18 and 29 years old in good health. Some clones in this sample may be carry-over from other donors' samples. The CDR3 spells CASSSVTQGTLISTDTQYF. CDR3 DNA: TGTGCCAGCAGTTCCGTTACACAAGGAACTTTGATTAGCACAGATACGCAGTATTTT.